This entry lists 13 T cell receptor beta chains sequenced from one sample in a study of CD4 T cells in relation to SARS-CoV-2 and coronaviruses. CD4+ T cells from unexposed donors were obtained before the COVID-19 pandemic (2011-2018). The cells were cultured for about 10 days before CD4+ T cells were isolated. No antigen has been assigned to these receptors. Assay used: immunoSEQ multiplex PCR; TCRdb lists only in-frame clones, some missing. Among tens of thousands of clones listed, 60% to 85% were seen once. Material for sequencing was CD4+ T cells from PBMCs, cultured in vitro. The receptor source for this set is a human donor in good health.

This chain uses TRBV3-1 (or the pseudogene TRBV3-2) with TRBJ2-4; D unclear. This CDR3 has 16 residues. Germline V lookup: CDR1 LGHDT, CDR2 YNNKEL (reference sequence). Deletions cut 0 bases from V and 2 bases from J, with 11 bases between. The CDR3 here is CASSQDSTVTKNIQYF. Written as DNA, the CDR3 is TGTGCCAGCAGCCAAGATAGCACGGTAACCAAAAACATTCAGTACTTC.

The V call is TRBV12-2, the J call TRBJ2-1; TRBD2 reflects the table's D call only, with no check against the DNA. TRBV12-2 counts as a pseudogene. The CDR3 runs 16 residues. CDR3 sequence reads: CASRLAWREYHNEQFF. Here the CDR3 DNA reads TGTGCAAGTCGCTTAGCTTGGCGGGAGTACCACAATGAGCAGTTCTTC.

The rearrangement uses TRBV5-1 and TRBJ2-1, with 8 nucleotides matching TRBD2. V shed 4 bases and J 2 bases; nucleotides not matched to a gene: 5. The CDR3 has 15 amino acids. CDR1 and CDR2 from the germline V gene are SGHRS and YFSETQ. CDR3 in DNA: TGCGCCAGCAGCCAAGCGGGAGAGACCTACAATGAGCAGTTCTTC. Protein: CASSQAGETYNEQFF.

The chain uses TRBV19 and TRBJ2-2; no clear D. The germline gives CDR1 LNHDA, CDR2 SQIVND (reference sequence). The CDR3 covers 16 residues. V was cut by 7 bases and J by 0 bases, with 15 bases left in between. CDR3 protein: CASIAFAFANTGELFF. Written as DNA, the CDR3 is TGTGCCAGTATTGCCTTCGCGTTCGCGAACACCGGGGAGCTGTTTTTT.

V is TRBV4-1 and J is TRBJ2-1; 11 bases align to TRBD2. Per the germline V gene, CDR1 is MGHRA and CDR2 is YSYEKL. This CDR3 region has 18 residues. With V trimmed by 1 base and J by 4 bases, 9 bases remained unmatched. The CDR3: CASSQGAGTSGTYNEQFF. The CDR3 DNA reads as TGCGCCAGCAGCCAAGGGGCCGGGACTAGCGGTACGTACAATGAGCAGTTCTTC.

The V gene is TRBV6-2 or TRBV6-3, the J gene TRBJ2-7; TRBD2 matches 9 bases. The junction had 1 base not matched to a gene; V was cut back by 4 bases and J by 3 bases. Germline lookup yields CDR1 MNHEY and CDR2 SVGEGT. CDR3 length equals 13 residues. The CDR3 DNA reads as TGTGCCAGCAGTTTTAGCGGGGGCTACGAGCAGTACTTC. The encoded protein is CASSFSGGYEQYF.

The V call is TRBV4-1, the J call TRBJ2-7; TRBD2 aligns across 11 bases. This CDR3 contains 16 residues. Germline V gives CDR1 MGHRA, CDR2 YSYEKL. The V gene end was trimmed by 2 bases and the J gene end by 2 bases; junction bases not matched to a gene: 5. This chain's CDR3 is CASSQWGLAVPYEQYF. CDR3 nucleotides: TGCGCCAGCAGCCAATGGGGACTAGCGGTTCCCTACGAGCAGTACTTC.

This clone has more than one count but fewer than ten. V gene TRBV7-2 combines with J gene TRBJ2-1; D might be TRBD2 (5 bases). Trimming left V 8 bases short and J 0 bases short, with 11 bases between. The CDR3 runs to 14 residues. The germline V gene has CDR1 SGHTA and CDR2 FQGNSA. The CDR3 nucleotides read TGTGCCAGCTCCAGCGGCCACTCCTACAATGAGCAGTTCTTC. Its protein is CASSSGHSYNEQFF.

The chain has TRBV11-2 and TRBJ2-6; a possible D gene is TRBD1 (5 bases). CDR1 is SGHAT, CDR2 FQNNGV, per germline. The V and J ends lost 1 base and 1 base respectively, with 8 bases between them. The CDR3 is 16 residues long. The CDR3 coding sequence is TGTGCCAGCAGCTTAGTCCAGGGATCTGGGGCCAACGTCCTGACTTTC. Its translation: CASSLVQGSGANVLTF.

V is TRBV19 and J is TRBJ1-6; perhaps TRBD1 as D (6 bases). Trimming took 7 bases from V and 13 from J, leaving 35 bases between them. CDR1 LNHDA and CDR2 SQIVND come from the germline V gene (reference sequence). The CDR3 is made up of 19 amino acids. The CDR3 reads CASTPKYGSRDIHNRPLHF. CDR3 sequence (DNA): TGTGCCAGTACCCCGAAGTATGGAAGCCGGGACATCCATAATCGGCCCCTCCACTTT. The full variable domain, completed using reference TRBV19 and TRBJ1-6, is DGGITQSPKYLFRKEGQNVTLSCEQNLNHDAMYWYRQDPGQGLRLIYYSQIVNDFQKGDIAEGYSVSREKKESFPLTVTSAQKNPTAFYLCASTPKYGSRDIHNRPLHFGNGTRLTVT.

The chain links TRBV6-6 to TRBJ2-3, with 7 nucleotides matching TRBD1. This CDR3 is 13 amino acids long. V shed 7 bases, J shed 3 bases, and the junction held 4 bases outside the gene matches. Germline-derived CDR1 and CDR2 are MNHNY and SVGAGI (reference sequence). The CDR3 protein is CASNRGPTDTQYF. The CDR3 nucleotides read TGTGCCAGCAACAGGGGTCCGACAGATACGCAGTATTTT.

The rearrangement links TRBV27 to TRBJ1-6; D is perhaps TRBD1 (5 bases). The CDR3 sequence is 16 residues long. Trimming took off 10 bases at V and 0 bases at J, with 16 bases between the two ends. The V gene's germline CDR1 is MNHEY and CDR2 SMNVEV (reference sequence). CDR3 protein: CATTTGYSSYNSPLHF. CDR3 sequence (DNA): TGTGCCACTACAACAGGTTATAGCTCCTATAATTCACCCCTCCACTTT.

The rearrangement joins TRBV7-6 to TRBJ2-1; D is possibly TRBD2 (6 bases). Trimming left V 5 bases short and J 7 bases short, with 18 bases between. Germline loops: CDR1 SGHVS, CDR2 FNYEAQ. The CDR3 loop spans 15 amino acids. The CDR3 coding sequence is TGTGCCAGCAGCACGCCGGGACTCCCCGAGAATGAGCAGTTCTTC. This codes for CASSTPGLPENEQFF.